The T cell receptor (beta chain) described here comes from a study of graft-versus-host responses after intestinal transplantation. Looked up from germline, CDR1 is SGHTA and CDR2 is FQGNSA. The junction had 5 bases not matched to a gene; V was cut back by 5 bases and J by 10 bases. CDR3 length: 12 residues. Study results and caveats: Recipient marrow harbored GvH clones, some of which surfaced first in ileum or blood.

Libraries were prepared by immunoSEQ multiplex PCR; TCRdb keeps only in-frame clonotypes and omits some of them. In the table there are about 51,000 clones, 89% of which are singletons. On this clone: Antigen: not known.

This sample comprised unstimulated CD4+ T cells sorted from spleen or lymph node cells, obtained before transplant. The receptor was derived from a human donor who was the organ donor for an intestinal transplant. The rearrangement links TRBV7-2 to TRBJ2-3, with 8 bases matching TRBD2. The CDR3 nucleotides read TGTGCCAGCAGCCGGGAGGGGGTAGCGCAGTATTTT. Protein product: CASSREGVAQYF.